This is a list of T cell receptor beta chains from one sample in a study of OX40 agonist ivuxolimab in advanced cancers. The method was immunoSEQ multiplex PCR; TCRdb's version includes in-frame clones alone and lacks a portion of them. The sample has around 50,000 clones, 60% to 80% seen once; the top ten hold about 2.7%. This specimen consisted of CD4+ or CD8+ T cells sorted from blood, obtained in a trial of the OX40 agonist ivuxolimab. The receptors derive from an adult with an advanced solid tumor such as melanoma, head and neck, liver or kidney cancer. Each CDR3 is given with its conserved first and last residue. The D gene is left open where the match is weak. The size field is filled for only some rows; it gives once, few, many or a size class.

.,.,TRBJ1-2,TRBV5-6,TGTGCCAGCAGCTTGGGGGTAGACGCCCTATGGGGCTACACCTTC,CASSLGVDALWGYTF
once,.,TRBJ2-1,TRBV19,TGTGCCAGTAGTATATCACAGGTTGGCCCAGGTTTCGGCAATGAGCAGTTCTTC,CASSISQVGPGFGNEQFF
.,TRBD2,TRBJ2-7,TRBV19,TGTGCCAGTAGTGCCCGAGGAACGGGAGGATTTCTCGAGCAGTACTTC,CASSARGTGGFLEQYF
.,TRBD2,TRBJ2-1,TRBV19,TGTGCCACTCAAGAGAGCGGGAGGACTAACAATGAGCAGTTCTTC,CATQESGRTNNEQFF
.,.,TRBJ1-1,TRBV27,TGTGCCAGCAGTTTTTCATTCCAGATTACTGAAGCTTTCTTT,CASSFSFQITEAFF
.,.,TRBJ1-2,TRBV5-6,TGTGCCAGCAGCCCACGAAAGGGCCTCTATGGCTACACCTTC,CASSPRKGLYGYTF
.,TRBD1,TRBJ2-1,TRBV5-6,TGTGCCAGCAGCGCCTCTCCGGGACAGGGGGACAATGAGCAGTTCTTC,CASSASPGQGDNEQFF
.,TRBD1,TRBJ1-2,TRBV29-1,TGCAGCGTTCAGGGGACAGGGAATGGCTACACCTTC,CSVQGTGNGYTF
once,.,TRBJ1-5,TRBV7-9,TGTGCCAGCAGCTTGGAGGGGGGAAGCAATCAGCCCCAGCATTTT,CASSLEGGSNQPQHF
once,TRBD1,TRBJ1-1,TRBV5-1,TGCGCCAGCAGCCGCAGTCCCACAGGGGGGGGCTCTGAAGCTTTCTTT,CASSRSPTGGGSEAFF
.,.,TRBJ2-7,TRBV5-4,TGTGCCAGCAGCGGCGGGACCCCCTCTCTCTACGAGCAGTACTTC,CASSGGTPSLYEQYF
.,.,TRBJ1-5,TRBV6-5,TGTGCCAGCAGACCACAGGGTCCCAATCAGCCCCAGCATTTT,CASRPQGPNQPQHF
.,.,TRBJ1-5,TRBV6-4,TGTGCCAGCAGCGAGAGCTGGGGGGCTGGTCAGCCCCAGCATTTT,CASSESWGAGQPQHF
.,.,TRBJ2-3,TRBV18,TGTGCCAGCTCACTAACTGGGGGTAGCGCCCAACGAGATACGCAGTATTTT,CASSLTGGSAQRDTQYF
.,.,TRBJ2-6,TRBV7-3,TGTGCCAGCAGCTTGACTGGGCGCTCTGGGGCCAACGTCCTGACTTTC,CASSLTGRSGANVLTF
.,TRBD2,TRBJ2-3,TRBV5-1,TGCGCCAGCAGTGAGGGGACTAGCAGGGCCACAGATACGCAGTATTTT,CASSEGTSRATDTQYF
.,TRBD2,TRBJ2-1,TRBV5-1,TGCGCCAGCAGCCTAAACGCAGCGGGAGAGGCCTACAATGAGCAGTTCTTC,CASSLNAAGEAYNEQFF
once,.,TRBJ2-1,TRBV27,TGTGCCAGCAGTTACCTCGGGAACACGCACAATGAGCAGTTCTTC,CASSYLGNTHNEQFF
.,TRBD1,TRBJ2-2,TRBV14,TGTGCCAGCAGCCAAGCAGGGGGCAACACCGGGGAGCTGTTTTTT,CASSQAGGNTGELFF
.,.,TRBJ2-7,TRBV7-2,TGTGCCAGCAGCTTAGCCTGGGACCGCTCCTACGAGCAGTACTTC,CASSLAWDRSYEQYF
.,TRBD1,TRBJ2-1,TRBV5-1,TGCGCCAGCAGCGCCCTTAGGACAGGGTCCAATGAGCAGTTCTTC,CASSALRTGSNEQFF
.,.,TRBJ2-2,TRBV27,TGTGCCAGCACTAGGGAGTTAAGAACCGGGGAGCTGTTTTTT,CASTRELRTGELFF
.,.,TRBJ1-1,TRBV28,TGTGCCAGCAGTCGGTCCGGCTCGAACACTGAAGCTTTCTTT,CASSRSGSNTEAFF
.,.,TRBJ1-2,TRBV28,TGTGCCAGCAGTTCGGTTCCCCGGGACGGTACCACCTTC,CASSSVPRDGTTF
.,.,TRBJ2-3,TRBV19,TGTGCCAGTAGTATAGATACGCAGTATTTT,CASSIDTQYF
once,.,TRBJ2-7,TRBV11-2,TGTGCCAGCAGCTTAGAGGAGGGGGGACAGCAGTACTTC,CASSLEEGGQQYF
.,TRBD1,TRBJ1-5,TRBV14,TGTGCCAGCAGCCAGGACCAGGGGGGGACCCAGCATTTT,CASSQDQGGTQHF
.,.,TRBJ2-7,TRBV20-1,TGCAGTGGGGCTACGAACTACGAGCAGTACTTC,CSGATNYEQYF
.,.,TRBJ2-7,TRBV18,TGTGCCAGCTCACGGGACTCCACCTACGAGCAGTACTTC,CASSRDSTYEQYF
.,TRBD1,TRBJ1-3,TRBV10-3,TGTGCCATCAGCCGGGACAGGGGTGGTGGAAACACCATATATTTT,CAISRDRGGGNTIYF
.,.,TRBJ2-1,TRBV6-5,TGTGCCAGCAGAAATGCAGGGTGGGCGAATGAGCAGTTCTTC,CASRNAGWANEQFF
.,.,TRBJ1-5,TRBV27,TGTGCCAGCAGTTCCCGTTGGACCCAGCCCCAGCATTTT,CASSSRWTQPQHF
.,TRBD1,TRBJ2-4,TRBV7-2,TGTGCCAGCAGCTCTCGACAGGGGCGATTAAACATTCAGTACTTC,CASSSRQGRLNIQYF
.,.,TRBJ1-5,TRBV2,TGTGCCAGCACCCGTCAGAATAGCAATCAGCCCCAGCATTTT,CASTRQNSNQPQHF
.,.,TRBJ1-1,TRBV6-6,TGTGCCAGCAGTCCACTTCTTATAGAGAACACTGAAGCTTTCTTT,CASSPLLIENTEAFF
.,.,TRBJ2-2,TRBV4-1,TGCGCCAGCAGCCAAGAAGGGCCAGGCCAGGCGAACACCGGGGAGCTGTTTTTT,CASSQEGPGQANTGELFF
.,.,TRBJ1-1,TRBV7-9,TGTGCCAGCAGCCTCCTAACAGGGAACACTGAAGCTTTCTTT,CASSLLTGNTEAFF
.,TRBD1,TRBJ1-2,TRBV28,TGTGCTAGCACCCCAGGGGACAGGGGTCACTATGGCTACACCTTC,CASTPGDRGHYGYTF
once,TRBD1,TRBJ2-7,TRBV5-1,TGCGCCAGCAGCTTGAACTCCGGGACAGGGGCCCACGAGCAGTACTTC,CASSLNSGTGAHEQYF
.,TRBD2,TRBJ2-1,TRBV5-1,TGCGCCAGCAGCTTGGCGCTAGCGGGTATTGAGCAGTTCTTC,CASSLALAGIEQFF
.,TRBD1,TRBJ2-3,TRBV30,TGTGCCTGGCGGGACAGGGGCACAGATACGCAGTATTTT,CAWRDRGTDTQYF
.,.,TRBJ1-1,TRBV6-1,TGTGCCAGCACTCGGGGGGCTGAAGCTTTCTTT,CASTRGAEAFF
.,.,TRBJ1-3,TRBV12-5,TGTGCTAGTGGTTTGGTACTTTCCCGCGGAAACACCATATATTTT,CASGLVLSRGNTIYF
.,TRBD1,TRBJ1-4,TRBV2,TGTGCCAGCAAGGTGGAAGCGGGGACAGGTGAAAAACTGTTTTTT,CASKVEAGTGEKLFF
.,.,TRBJ1-4,TRBV27,TGTGCCAGCAGTTTACGGGAAGAAAAACTGTTTTTT,CASSLREEKLFF
.,.,TRBJ2-1,TRBV5-1,TGCGCCAGCAGCTTGGCGTTGGGTCGGGGAAACAATGAGCAGTTCTTC,CASSLALGRGNNEQFF
once,TRBD2,TRBJ2-3,TRBV7-7,TGTGCTAGCAGCCCCCTTAGGGGAGGGGATACGCAGTATTTT,CASSPLRGGDTQYF
once,.,TRBJ1-3,TRBV28,TGTGCCAGCAGTTCGGACGGACACTCTGGAAACACCATATATTTT,CASSSDGHSGNTIYF
once,.,TRBJ2-5,TRBV7-9,TGTGCCAGCAGCCTCGGTCAGCGAGAGGAGACCCAGTACTTC,CASSLGQREETQYF
.,TRBD2,TRBJ2-5,TRBV2,TGTGCCAGCAGTGAGGGGGGACTAGCGGGAGACGAGACCCAGTACTTC,CASSEGGLAGDETQYF
.,.,TRBJ1-1,TRBV27,TGTGCCAGCAGCTTCCGGGGCACTGAAGCTTTCTTT,CASSFRGTEAFF
.,.,TRBJ2-7,TRBV9,TGTGCCAGCAGCCCTCGACTAGGCGGACCTTACGAGCAGTACTTC,CASSPRLGGPYEQYF